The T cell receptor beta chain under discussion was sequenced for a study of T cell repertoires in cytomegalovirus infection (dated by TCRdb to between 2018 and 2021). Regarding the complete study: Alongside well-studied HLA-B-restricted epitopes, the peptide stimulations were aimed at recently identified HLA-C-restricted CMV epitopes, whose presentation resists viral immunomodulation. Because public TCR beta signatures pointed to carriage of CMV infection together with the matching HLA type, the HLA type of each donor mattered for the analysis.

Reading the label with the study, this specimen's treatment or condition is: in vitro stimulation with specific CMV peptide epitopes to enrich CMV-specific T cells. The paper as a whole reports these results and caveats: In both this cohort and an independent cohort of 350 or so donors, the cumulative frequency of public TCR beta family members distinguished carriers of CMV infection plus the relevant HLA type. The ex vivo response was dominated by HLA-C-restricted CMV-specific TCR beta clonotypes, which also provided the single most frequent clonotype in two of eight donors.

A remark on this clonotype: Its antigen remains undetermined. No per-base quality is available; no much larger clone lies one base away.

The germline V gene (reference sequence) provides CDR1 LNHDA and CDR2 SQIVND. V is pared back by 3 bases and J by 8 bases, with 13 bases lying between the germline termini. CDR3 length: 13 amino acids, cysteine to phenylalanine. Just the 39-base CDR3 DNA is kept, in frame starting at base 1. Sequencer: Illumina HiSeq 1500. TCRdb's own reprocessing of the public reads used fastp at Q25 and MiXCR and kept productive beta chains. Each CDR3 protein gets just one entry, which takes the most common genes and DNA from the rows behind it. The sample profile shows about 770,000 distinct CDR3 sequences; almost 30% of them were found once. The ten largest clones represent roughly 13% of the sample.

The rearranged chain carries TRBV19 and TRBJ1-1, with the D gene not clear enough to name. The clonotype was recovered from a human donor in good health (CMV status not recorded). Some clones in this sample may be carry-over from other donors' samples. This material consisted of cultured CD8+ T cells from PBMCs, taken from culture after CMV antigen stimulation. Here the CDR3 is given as CASSISAGSEAFF. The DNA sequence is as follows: TGTGCCAGTAGTATCTCTGCAGGATCGGAAGCTTTCTTT.